The 21 T cell receptor beta chains below come from one sample, sequenced in a study of cytomegalovirus exposure and HLA in healthy donors. Primers for the PCR totalled 60 Vbeta and 13 Jbeta. Method: immunoSEQ multiplex PCR; TCRdb's copy keeps in-frame clones and lacks some. Among approximately 100,000 clones listed, roughly 85% were seen once. Sequenced material: PBMCs. These TCRs come from a man aged 35 to 55 in good health and CMV-seropositive.

CDR3 region: CASSSLAGGVRNEQFF. In DNA form, the CDR3 reads TGTGCCAGCAGTTCCCTAGCGGGAGGCGTACGGAATGAGCAGTTCTTC. The chain uses TRBV27 and TRBJ2-1, with TRBD2 identical over 11 bases. The CDR3 has 16 amino acids. CDR1 is MNHEY, CDR2 SMNVEV, per germline (reference sequence). The V segment lost 4 bases and the J segment 7 bases; nucleotides outside the gene matches: 9.

CDR3 nucleotides: TGTGCCAGCAGCCTAACCGGGACAGGTTGGGAGCAGTACTTC. This codes for CASSLTGTGWEQYF. The rearrangement joins TRBV13 to TRBJ2-7; 8 nucleotides line up with TRBD1. V was clipped by 5 bases and J by 7 bases; unmatched bases: 10. CDR3 length: 14 amino acids. Germline values: CDR1 PRHDT, CDR2 FYEKMQ (reference sequence). Drawing the rest from reference TRBV13 and TRBJ2-7, the complete variable domain is AAGVIQSPRHLIKEKRETATLKCYPIPRHDTVYWYQQGPGQDPQFLISFYEKMQSDKGSIPDRFSAQQFSDYHSELNMSSLELGDSALYFCASSLTGTGWEQYFGPGTRLTVT.

The chain recombines TRBV6-1 with TRBJ2-5, with D perhaps matching TRBD1 (5 bases). This CDR3 is built from 14 residues. Germline V lookup: CDR1 MNHNS, CDR2 SASEGT. V gave up 3 bases and J gave up 2 bases, with 10 bases separating them. The DNA of the CDR3 is TGTGCCAGCAGTGATTCAGGGCCTCAAGAGACCCAGTACTTC. Encoded protein: CASSDSGPQETQYF.

J is TRBJ2-7 and V is TRBV7-9, with 7 nucleotides matching TRBD1. Germline CDR1 SEHNR, CDR2 FQNEAQ (reference sequence). After removal of 1 base from V and 2 bases from J, the junction contained 8 bases not matched to a gene. CDR3 length: 16 amino acids. The DNA for the CDR3 is TGTGCCAGCAGCTTAGGCTCTACAGGGGTAACCTACGAGCAGTACTTC. Translated: CASSLGSTGVTYEQYF.

V and J are TRBV5-1 and TRBJ2-3, with D perhaps matching TRBD2 (5 bases). The CDR3 totals 15 residues. V lost 4 bases to trimming and J lost 2 bases, with 14 bases between them. Per the germline V gene, CDR1 is SGHRS and CDR2 is YFSETQ. The CDR3 nucleotides are TGCGCCAGCAGCCAGGACTCGATTTTCACAGATACGCAGTATTTT. Residues: CASSQDSIFTDTQYF.

This chain joins TRBV5-1 and TRBJ2-6; 7 bases align to TRBD1. The J segment lost 0 bases and the V segment lost 0 bases, leaving 12 bases of the junction unmatched. The germline V gene has CDR1 SGHRS and CDR2 YFSETQ. The CDR3 extends over 20 amino acids. The DNA for the CDR3 is TGCGCCAGCAGCTTGGGGTTGGGGTGGACAGGCGGCTCTGGGGCCAACGTCCTGACTTTC. Amino acid sequence: CASSLGLGWTGGSGANVLTF. Full variable domain (outside the CDR3, taken from reference TRBV5-1 and TRBJ2-6): KAGVTQTPRYLIKTRGQQVTLSCSPISGHRSVSWYQQTPGQGLQFLFEYFSETQRNKGNFPGRFSGRQFSNSRSEMNVSTLELGDSALYLCASSLGLGWTGGSGANVLTFGAGSRLTVL.

Concerning this clone itself: Other DNA sequences of this sample code for an identical CDR3. Here the CDR3 DNA reads TGTGCCAGCAACCGGGGGGCGCCTGGGGCCAACGTCCTGACTTTC. Translating it yields CASNRGAPGANVLTF. The rearrangement uses TRBV6-1 and TRBJ2-6; perhaps TRBD2 as D (7 bases). Deletions cut 7 bases from V and 2 bases from J, with 12 bases between. Germline assignment: CDR1 MNHNS and CDR2 SASEGT. This CDR3 region has 15 residues.

The genes are TRBV27 and TRBJ2-5, with 7 nucleotides matching TRBD1. Germline V gives CDR1 MNHEY, CDR2 SMNVEV (reference sequence). The CDR3 sequence is 13 residues long. V lost 8 bases to trimming and J lost 2 bases; unmatched junction nucleotides: 5. CDR3 nucleotides: TGTGCCAGCCGGAAGGGACAGCAAGAGACCCAGTACTTC. Encoded protein: CASRKGQQETQYF.

This clone was seen a handful of times. V gene TRBV6-1 combines with J gene TRBJ2-3; 8 bases align to TRBD2. CDR1 MNHNS and CDR2 SASEGT come from the germline V gene. V shed 4 bases and J 4 bases; nucleotides not matched to a gene: 7. The CDR3 extends over 15 amino acids. CDR3 coding DNA: TGTGCCAGCAGTGGGGGTAGCGGGAAATCAGATACGCAGTATTTT. Translating it yields CASSGGSGKSDTQYF.

The chain uses TRBV18 and TRBJ2-4; TRBD2 might be the D (5 bases). Trimming removed 4 bases from V and 6 bases from J, with 16 bases in between. This CDR3 is built from 15 residues. The germline V gene encodes CDR1 KGHSH and CDR2 LQKENI. DNA for the CDR3: TGTGCCAGCTCACACTCGGAGGACGGGATAAACATTCAGTACTTC. The encoded protein is CASSHSEDGINIQYF.

V is TRBV2 and J is TRBJ1-3; a weak D match, TRBD1 (6 bases). CDR3 size: 15 residues. Germline loops: CDR1 SNHLY, CDR2 FYNNEI. V was clipped by 4 bases and J by 0 bases, with 10 bases between them. The CDR3 loop is CASSGQALSGNTIYF. The CDR3 region has the DNA TGTGCCAGCAGTGGACAGGCACTCTCTGGAAACACCATATATTTT. The entire variable domain, with the rest obtained from reference TRBV2 and TRBJ1-3, is as follows: EPEVTQTPSHQVTQMGQEVILRCVPISNHLYFYWYRQILGQKVEFLVSFYNNEISEKSEIFDDQFSVERPDGSNFTLKIRSTKLEDSAMYFCASSGQALSGNTIYFGEGSWLTVV.

The chain carries TRBV19 and TRBJ1-5; 11 positions agree with TRBD1. The germline CDR1 and CDR2 sequences are LNHDA and SQIVND (reference sequence). V shed 8 bases, J shed 5 bases, and the junction held 2 bases outside the gene matches. The CDR3 sequence is 13 residues long. The CDR3 DNA follows: TGTGCCAGTCTGGACAGGGGGCATCAGCCCCAGCATTTT. This translates into CASLDRGHQPQHF.

This chain connects TRBV5-4 to TRBJ1-2; 7 nucleotides line up with TRBD1. This CDR3 region has 13 residues. V dropped 5 bases and J dropped 8; count of bases not matched to a gene: 9. From germline, CDR1 is SGHNT and CDR2 YYREEE (reference sequence). In DNA form, the CDR3 reads TGTGCCAGCAGTCCCGGGACAGAAGTGGGCTACACCTTC. Protein sequence: CASSPGTEVGYTF.

The chain joins TRBV2 to TRBJ1-3; no firm D call. Germline CDR1 SNHLY, CDR2 FYNNEI. V was shortened by 7 bases and J by 0 bases, with 13 bases between the two germline ends. CDR3 size: 15 residues. Here the CDR3 reads CASTSELLSGNTIYF. The CDR3 nucleotides read TGTGCCAGCACCTCGGAGCTCCTCTCTGGAAACACCATATATTTT.

V gene TRBV7-2 combines with J gene TRBJ2-3; 8 bases map to TRBD1. CDR1 and CDR2 from the germline V gene are SGHTA and FQGNSA. With V trimmed by 4 bases and J by 1 base, 4 bases remained unmatched. The CDR3 contains 15 residues. This CDR3 reads CASSSQGQGTDTQYF. The DNA of the CDR3 is TGTGCCAGCAGCTCTCAGGGACAGGGCACAGATACGCAGTATTTT.

The chain links TRBV6-6 to TRBJ1-1, with 8 bases identical to TRBD1. V was clipped by 6 bases and J by 10 bases; unmatched bases: 7. This CDR3 is 12 amino acids long. Germline V gene data show CDR1 as MNHNY and CDR2 as SVGAGI (reference sequence). The CDR3 DNA sequence: TGTGCCAGCAGACGACAGGGGAGGGTAGCTTTCTTT. Translated, it gives CASRRQGRVAFF.

This clone was seen a few times. The chain carries TRBV6-6 and TRBJ2-1; 11 bases are a match to TRBD2. Trimming cost V 0 bases and J 7 bases; bases outside gene matches: 5. The CDR3 is 16 amino acids. Germline V lookup: CDR1 MNHNY, CDR2 SVGAGI (reference sequence). DNA for the CDR3: TGTGCCAGCAGTTACTCGATGTCTAGCGGGGGGAATGAGCAGTTCTTC. It is translated as CASSYSMSSGGNEQFF.

The J gene is TRBJ2-6, the V gene TRBV6-1; unclear D gene. This CDR3 is built from 15 residues. Trimming left V 6 bases short and J 0 bases short, with 9 bases between. The germline gives CDR1 MNHNS, CDR2 SASEGT. The CDR3 spells CASRLDFSGANVLTF. The CDR3 DNA reads as TGTGCCAGCAGACTCGACTTCTCTGGGGCCAACGTCCTGACTTTC.

The rearrangement uses TRBV7-6 and TRBJ2-5; 10 bases align to TRBD2. Germline CDR1 and CDR2: SGHVS and FNYEAQ. J lost 5 bases, V lost 4 bases, and 7 bases had no gene match. CDR3 size: 15 residues. CDR3 sequence reads: CASSSSGGEVETQYF. The CDR3 bases are TGTGCCAGCAGCTCGAGCGGGGGGGAAGTGGAGACCCAGTACTTC.

The chain carries TRBV5-5 and TRBJ1-5; TRBD1 matches at 9 bases. Germline-derived CDR1 and CDR2 are SGHKS and YYEKEE (reference sequence). Trimming removed 0 bases from V and 0 bases from J; junction bases left unmatched: 10. CDR3 size: 19 residues. The CDR3 bases are TGTGCCAGCAGCTTGGGATTAGGGACAGGGTTGGATAGCAATCAGCCCCAGCATTTT. Its translation is CASSLGLGTGLDSNQPQHF.

The chain has TRBV6-6 and TRBJ1-1; 9 bases align to TRBD1. V lost 7 bases to trimming and J lost 6 bases; unmatched junction nucleotides: 9. This CDR3 region has 14 residues. Germline assignment: CDR1 MNHNY and CDR2 SVGAGI (reference sequence). In DNA, the CDR3 is TGTGCCAGCATACCCCCGGGACAGGGACCTGAAGCTTTCTTT. Encoded protein: CASIPPGQGPEAFF.